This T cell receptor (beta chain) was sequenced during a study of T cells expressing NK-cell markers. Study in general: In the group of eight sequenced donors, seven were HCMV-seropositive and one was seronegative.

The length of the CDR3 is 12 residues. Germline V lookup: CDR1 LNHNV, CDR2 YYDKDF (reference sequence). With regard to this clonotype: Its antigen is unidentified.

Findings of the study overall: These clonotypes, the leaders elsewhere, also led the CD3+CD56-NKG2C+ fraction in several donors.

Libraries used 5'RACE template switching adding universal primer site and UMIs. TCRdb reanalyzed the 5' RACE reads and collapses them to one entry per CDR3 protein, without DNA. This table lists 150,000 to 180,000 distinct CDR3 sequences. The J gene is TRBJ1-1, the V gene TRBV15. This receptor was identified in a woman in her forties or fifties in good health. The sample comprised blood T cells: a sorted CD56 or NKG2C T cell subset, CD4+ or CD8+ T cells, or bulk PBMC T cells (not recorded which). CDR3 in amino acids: CATTGTNTEAFF.